These 32 T cell receptor beta chains were all obtained from the same sample, sequenced in a study of CD8 T cells in ankylosing spondylitis. Findings and limits, study-wide: In ankylosing spondylitis blood, a motif of roughly 8 highly homologous TCR beta variants appeared characteristic.

No antigens are known for them. TCRdb re-called the 5' RACE reads through MiXCR, storing one row per CDR3 protein. The sample carries roughly 440,000 distinct CDR3 sequences, over 15% recorded once. The source material was blood, either unsorted or a sorted T cell fraction (not recorded which). The receptors here all came from a male donor with ankylosing spondylitis.

This clonotype appeared many times. The chain combines TRBV10-3 with TRBJ2-1; TRBD2 matches 12 bases. CDR1 ENHRY and CDR2 SYGVKD come from the germline V gene. The CDR3 contains 15 residues. V dropped 5 bases and J dropped 6; count of bases not matched to a gene: 5. CDR3: CAISRLAGELNEQFF. CDR3 bases: TGTGCCATCAGTCGACTAGCGGGAGAGCTCAATGAGCAGTTCTTC.

This clonotype was seen only a few times. The chain combines TRBV7-9 with TRBJ2-2, with TRBD1 matching 7 bases. V lost 5 bases, J lost 5 bases, and 5 bases stayed unmatched. This CDR3 spans 14 amino acids. The germline gives CDR1 SEHNR, CDR2 FQNEAQ (reference sequence). CDR3 residues: CASSQATGTGELFF. The DNA of the CDR3 is TGTGCCAGCAGCCAAGCGACAGGGACCGGGGAGCTGTTTTTT.

This clonotype was recorded a few times. The chain carries TRBV24-1 and TRBJ2-7; D might be TRBD2 (6 bases). The CDR3 has 14 residues. Trimming removed 4 bases from V and 4 bases from J, with 13 bases in between. The germline V gene encodes CDR1 KGHDR and CDR2 SFDVKD. The CDR3 loop reads CATSDTGTPYEQYF. The DNA for the CDR3 is TGTGCCACCAGTGACACCGGGACTCCTTACGAGCAGTACTTC.

The chain recombines TRBV24-1 with TRBJ2-3; TRBD2 might be the D (5 bases). The CDR3 covers 19 residues. Trimming took 1 base from V and 6 from J, leaving 25 bases between them. Germline V gene lookup returns CDR1 KGHDR and CDR2 SFDVKD. The DNA of the CDR3 is TGTGCCACCAGTGATTTTGAAGCTTTGGGAAGCGGTACTCGGGATACGCAGTATTTT. Translation gives CATSDFEALGSGTRDTQYF.

The V call is TRBV3-1, the J call TRBJ2-1; possible D gene TRBD2, 5 bases. With 2 bases removed from V and 9 bases from J, the gap between germline ends came to 14 bases. Germline V CDR1 and CDR2: LGHDT, YNNKEL (reference sequence). The CDR3 covers 14 residues. In DNA, the CDR3 is TGTGCCAGCAGCCAACTTAATTTTCGGGGTGAGCAGTTCTTC. Translation gives CASSQLNFRGEQFF.

This clonotype was picked up a small number of times. The chain has TRBV18 and TRBJ1-4; D gene ambiguous. CDR1 and CDR2 from the germline V gene are KGHSH and LQKENI. Trimming shortened V by 2 bases and J by 0 bases, and 7 bases separated the two germline ends. The CDR3 is 15 amino acids. This CDR3 is CASSPSPATNEKLFF. CDR3 DNA sequence: TGTGCCAGCTCACCAAGTCCGGCAACTAATGAAAAACTGTTTTTT.

This clonotype was counted only a few times. Compared with germline, one end of the junction differs, possibly owing to a read error. V and J are TRBV5-1 and TRBJ2-5; 9 nucleotides match TRBD1. The CDR3 covers 19 residues. The germline V gene encodes CDR1 SGHRS and CDR2 YFSETQ. The CDR3 protein is CASSRGNSKQGAGRETQYF. CDR3 coding DNA: TGCGCCAGCAGCCGAGGAAATTCAAAACAGGGGGCAGGGCGAGAGACCCAGTATTTC.

The J gene is TRBJ2-1, the V gene TRBV15, with D tentatively TRBD2 (5 bases). Deletions cut 0 bases from V and 5 bases from J, with 11 bases between. CDR1 is LNHNV and CDR2 is YYDKDF in the germline V gene (reference sequence). The CDR3 spans 15 residues. CDR3 DNA sequence: TGTGCCACCAGCAGAGATAGCGAGCCCCACAATGAGCAGTTCTTC. Its protein product is CATSRDSEPHNEQFF.

This chain uses TRBV12-3 or TRBV12-4 with TRBJ2-1; the match to TRBD2 covers 14 bases. J was trimmed by 9 bases and V by 7 bases; bases with no gene match: 8. The CDR3 loop spans 15 amino acids. DNA for the CDR3: TGTGCCAGCACCAAGACTAGCGGGGGGGCCTCTGAGCAGTTCTTC. Translating it yields CASTKTSGGASEQFF.

This clonotype was counted between two and nine times. This chain links TRBV20-1 with TRBJ2-1; 15 bases are shared with TRBD2. The germline CDR1 and CDR2 sequences are DFQATT and SNEGSKA (reference sequence). V lost 3 bases and J lost 7; bases outside the gene matches: 1. The CDR3 spans 14 residues. CDR3 region: CSARGLAGGNEQFF. DNA of the CDR3: TGCAGTGCTAGGGGACTAGCGGGAGGTAATGAGCAGTTCTTC.

The chain couples TRBV20-1 to TRBJ2-1, with 9 bases identical to TRBD2. Germline CDR1 is DFQATT and CDR2 is SNEGSKA (reference sequence). V trimming: 1 base; J trimming: 0 bases; junction bases outside the gene matches: 4. There are 16 residues in the CDR3. The CDR3 is CSARATSGLSYNEQFF. CDR3 sequence (DNA): TGCAGTGCTAGAGCGACTAGCGGACTCTCCTACAATGAGCAGTTCTTC.

The chain recombines TRBV11-3 with TRBJ1-1; 8 bases are a match to TRBD1. There are 16 residues in the CDR3. CDR1 is SGHNT, CDR2 YENEEA, per germline. Trimming removed 3 bases from V and 5 bases from J; junction bases left unmatched: 11. The DNA for the CDR3 is TGTGCCAGCAGCTTGAGGCAGGGGGCGAAGGTGACTGAAGCTTTCTTT. Translation: CASSLRQGAKVTEAFF.

The chain employs TRBV11-2 and TRBJ2-2, with D tentatively TRBD2 (6 bases). The V gene lost 6 bases and the J gene lost 5 bases, with 13 bases spanning the gap. This CDR3 has 14 residues. Per germline, CDR1 SGHAT and CDR2 FQNNGV. The CDR3 loop reads CASRPGLQTGELFF. The CDR3 DNA follows: TGTGCCAGCAGACCGGGACTTCAGACCGGGGAGCTGTTTTTT.

The rearrangement links TRBV28 to TRBJ1-2; TRBD1 aligns across 8 bases. Per germline, CDR1 MDHEN and CDR2 SYDVKM. With 5 bases clipped from V and 4 bases from J, the junction kept 9 bases outside the gene matches. This CDR3 is 15 amino acids long. CDR3: CASSPNRGEAYGYTF. CDR3 nucleotide sequence: TGTGCCAGCAGTCCCAACAGGGGGGAGGCCTATGGCTACACCTTC.

This clonotype has more than one count but fewer than ten. This chain uses TRBV6-2 or TRBV6-3 with TRBJ2-1; D is unclear. CDR1 and CDR2 from the germline V gene are MNHEY and SVGEGT. The CDR3 runs to 17 residues. Trimming cost V 5 bases and J 0 bases, with 17 bases left between them. CDR3 nucleotide sequence: TGTGCCAGCAGTCGGTTTTTATTTGGGAACTCCTACAATGAGCAGTTCTTC. It encodes CASSRFLFGNSYNEQFF.

The sample holds a few counts of this clonotype. The CDR3 nucleotides read TGCAGTGCGCCACCCGGCCCTGGGGTAACTAGCGGGAGGCGGGATACGCAGTATTTT. Translating gives CSAPPGPGVTSGRRDTQYF. The chain links TRBV20-1 to TRBJ2-3; TRBD2 matches 12 bases. This CDR3 is built from 19 residues. Germline CDR1 is DFQATT and CDR2 is SNEGSKA (reference sequence). V lost 6 bases, J lost 6 bases, and 22 bases stayed unmatched.

The gene calls are TRBV7-6 and TRBJ2-1; TRBD2 matches at 7 bases. Germline-derived CDR1 and CDR2 are SGHVS and FNYEAQ. The CDR3 covers 16 residues. V was clipped by 5 bases and J by 5 bases; unmatched bases: 12. The CDR3 loop is CASSNDGGRGDNEQFF. The CDR3 nucleotides read TGTGCCAGCAGCAACGACGGTGGCCGGGGGGACAATGAGCAGTTCTTC. The full variable domain, completed using reference TRBV7-6 and TRBJ2-1, is GAGVSQSPRYKVTKRGQDVALRCDPISGHVSLYWYRQALGQGPEFLTYFNYEAQQDKSGLPNDRFSAERPEGSISTLTIQRTEQRDSAMYRCASSNDGGRGDNEQFFGPGTRLTVL.

This clonotype has only a few counts. V usage is TRBV7-2 and J usage is TRBJ2-7; TRBD1 matches 9 bases. After removal of 0 bases from V and 2 bases from J, the junction contained 11 bases not matched to a gene. Germline values: CDR1 SGHTA, CDR2 FQGNSA. The CDR3 spans 18 residues. The CDR3 region has the DNA TGTGCCAGCAGCTTAGCCGGTTTTTGGGACAGGGCCACCTACGAGCAGTACTTC. Amino acid sequence: CASSLAGFWDRATYEQYF. The full variable domain, its missing parts supplied by reference TRBV7-2 and TRBJ2-7, is GAGVSQSPSNKVTEKGKDVELRCDPISGHTALYWYRQSLGQGLEFLIYFQGNSAPDKSGLPSDRFSAERTGGSVSTLTIQRTQQEDSAVYLCASSLAGFWDRATYEQYFGPGTRLTVT.

Turning to this clonotype: With a much larger clone just one base away, this may be a read error. This chain uses TRBV4-2 with TRBJ2-2; TRBD2 matches at 10 bases. The germline gives CDR1 LGHNA, CDR2 YNFKEQ. CDR3 length: 17 amino acids. The CDR3 spells CASSPPSSGSGPGGLFF. DNA of the CDR3: TGTGCCAGCAGCCCTCCTTCTAGCGGGAGTGGACCCGGGGGGCTGTTTTTT.

The gene calls are TRBV21-1 and TRBJ2-7; the D segment call TRBD1 is taken from the table without a DNA check. TRBV21-1 is a pseudogene. CDR3 length equals 14 residues. In nucleotides, the CDR3 is TGTGCCAGCAGCAAGATCGCGACAGGGTACGAGCAGTACTTC. Translated: CASSKIATGYEQYF.

The rearrangement joins TRBV6-2 or TRBV6-3 to TRBJ1-1; D call uncertain. The CDR3 is made up of 14 amino acids. The V end was cut by 2 bases, the J end by 0 bases, with 7 bases between. Germline-derived CDR1 and CDR2 are MNHEY and SVGEGT. The CDR3 nucleotides read TGTGCCAGCAGTTACGGGCAGCTGAACACTGAAGCTTTCTTT. Its protein is CASSYGQLNTEAFF.

The chain has TRBV4-2 and TRBJ2-3; 7 bases map to TRBD2. J was trimmed by 4 bases and V by 0 bases; bases with no gene match: 19. The CDR3 runs to 20 residues. Per germline, CDR1 LGHNA and CDR2 YNFKEQ. DNA of the CDR3: TGTGCCAGCAGCCAAGATCCGACTAGCAGCACTCCAGGCGGATCAGATACGCAGTATTTT. Encoded protein: CASSQDPTSSTPGGSDTQYF.

This chain uses TRBV20-1 with TRBJ2-1; the D is unclear. Germline V gives CDR1 DFQATT, CDR2 SNEGSKA (reference sequence). The CDR3 runs to 11 residues. With 5 bases removed from V and 8 bases from J, the gap between germline ends came to 10 bases. The CDR3 coding sequence is TGCAGTGCTGGAGTAGTCGATGAGCAGTTCTTC. It translates to CSAGVVDEQFF.

This clonotype was counted a few times. The chain recombines TRBV6-5 with TRBJ1-4; D is possibly TRBD1 (5 bases). CDR1 is MNHEY and CDR2 is SVGAGI in the germline V gene. V lost 6 bases, J lost 8 bases, and 19 bases lay in between. The CDR3 spans 15 residues. The CDR3 bases are TGTGCCAGCAGCTTACATGGGGGGATGGAAGAAAAACTGTTTTTT. This gives the protein CASSLHGGMEEKLFF.

This clonotype was detected a few times. This rearrangement joins TRBV28 to TRBJ2-6; no definite D call. Trimming took off 7 bases at V and 1 base at J, with 20 bases between the two ends. The CDR3 sequence is 18 residues long. Germline V gene sequence: CDR1 MDHEN, CDR2 SYDVKM. CDR3 nucleotide sequence: TGTGCCAGCAATTGGGAAAGTGGAAGGTATTCTGGGGCCAACGTCCTGACTTTC. Encoded protein: CASNWESGRYSGANVLTF.

The sample holds a few counts of this clonotype. The CDR3 here is CASQYTEAFF. The CDR3 DNA follows: TGTGCCAGCCAATACACTGAAGCTTTCTTT. The chain has TRBV6-6 and TRBJ1-1; no firm D call. Germline CDR1 and CDR2: MNHNY and SVGAGI (reference sequence). V lost 8 bases and J 3 bases, leaving 4 bases between the germline ends. The CDR3 contains 10 residues.

A few counts support this clonotype. The chain has TRBV20-1 and TRBJ2-7, with a weak D call TRBD1 (6 bases). Germline CDR1 is DFQATT and CDR2 is SNEGSKA (reference sequence). V lost 0 bases, J lost 4 bases, and 13 bases lay in between. The CDR3 runs 14 residues. The CDR3 loop reads CSAREGGRGYEQYF. The CDR3 DNA sequence: TGCAGTGCTAGAGAAGGAGGCAGGGGTTACGAGCAGTACTTC.

V gene TRBV7-9 combines with J gene TRBJ1-2; D not resolved. Trimming cost V 5 bases and J 3 bases, with 10 bases left between them. This CDR3 has 13 residues. Germline-derived CDR1 and CDR2 are SEHNR and FQNEAQ (reference sequence). CDR3 region: CASSLGLHYGYTF. CDR3 nucleotides: TGTGCCAGCAGCCTCGGACTTCACTATGGCTACACCTTC. The complete variable domain, with remaining parts taken from reference TRBV7-9 and TRBJ1-2, reads DTGVSQNPRHKITKRGQNVTFRCDPISEHNRLYWYRQTLGQGPEFLTYFQNEAQLEKSRLLSDRFSAERPKGSFSTLEIQRTEQGDSAMYLCASSLGLHYGYTFGSGTRLTVV.

The rearrangement uses TRBV30 and TRBJ2-7; D remains unclear. Per the germline V gene, CDR1 is GTSNPN and CDR2 is SVGIG (reference sequence). CDR3 size: 13 residues. V lost 0 bases, J lost 3 bases, and 9 bases lay in between. DNA of the CDR3: TGTGCCTGGAGTGTACGGTCTTACTACGAGCAGTACTTC. It translates to CAWSVRSYYEQYF.

This chain uses TRBV2 with TRBJ2-1, with no clear D. The germline V gene encodes CDR1 SNHLY and CDR2 FYNNEI. The ends were cut back, 6 bases at V and 9 bases at J, with 12 bases in the middle. The CDR3 is 12 amino acids. Here the CDR3 reads CASRPLSGEQFF. CDR3 nucleotides: TGTGCCAGCAGGCCCCTTTCTGGTGAGCAGTTCTTC.

This clonotype was seen ten or more times. The rearrangement links TRBV7-9 to TRBJ1-1, with D perhaps matching TRBD1 (5 bases). This CDR3 contains 14 residues. CDR1 SEHNR and CDR2 FQNEAQ come from the germline V gene (reference sequence). V gave up 0 bases and J gave up 6 bases, with 11 bases separating them. The DNA for the CDR3 is TGTGCCAGCAGCTTAGCGGGGGTAGGCGCTGAAGCTTTCTTT. This gives the protein CASSLAGVGAEAFF.

The chain is built from TRBV6-1 and TRBJ2-3, with 7 bases that match TRBD2. The V segment lost 6 bases and the J segment 5 bases; nucleotides outside the gene matches: 14. Germline assignment: CDR1 MNHNS and CDR2 SASEGT. The CDR3 runs 16 residues. CDR3 loop: CASSLGLAGVLDTQYF. For the CDR3, the DNA is TGTGCCAGCAGCCTGGGACTGGCGGGAGTCCTAGATACGCAGTATTTT.